This is a list of T cell receptor beta chains from one sample in a study of T cell responses to AZD1222 COVID-19 vaccine. TCRdb's table, derived via immunoSEQ multiplex PCR, lists solely in-frame clones and lacks some. The sample consists of tens of thousands of clones, 85% to 90% of them appearing once. This specimen consisted of peripheral blood, obtained on day 0 of AZD1222 vaccination. The source is an adult in good health. Each CDR3 is given with its conserved first and last residue. Each record gives: clone size, J gene, V gene, D gene, CDR3 protein, CDR3 DNA. A D gene is named only where the DNA matches it firmly. A clone size is listed for some rows: how often the clone was seen (once, few, many), or a class if it is expanded.

>NA|TRBJ2-3|TRBV7-9|TRBD1
CASRRQGRADTQYF
TGTGCCAGCAGGCGACAGGGCCGCGCAGATACGCAGTATTTT
>NA|TRBJ2-2|TRBV28|NA
CASSLWGTGELFF
TGTGCCAGCAGTTTATGGGGTACCGGGGAGCTGTTTTTT
>NA|TRBJ2-3|TRBV11-3|TRBD2
CASSRRGGGTDTQYF
TGTGCCAGCAGCCGGCGTGGGGGGGGAACAGATACGCAGTATTTT
>many|TRBJ1-1|TRBV2|NA
CASNGHLNTEAFF
TGTGCCAGCAACGGACACCTAAACACTGAAGCTTTCTTT
>NA|TRBJ1-2|TRBV20-1|NA
CRGGTYGYTF
TGCAGGGGGGGGACCTATGGCTACACCTTC
>NA|TRBJ1-1|TRBV4-1|NA
CASSSYRDINTEAFF
TGCGCCAGCAGCTCCTACCGGGACATAAACACTGAAGCTTTCTTT
>NA|TRBJ1-2|TRBV29-1|TRBD1
CSVDRDREGSIYGYTF
TGCAGCGTTGACCGGGACAGGGAAGGGTCTATCTATGGCTACACCTTC
>NA|TRBJ2-7|TRBV6-5|TRBD2
CASRTSGGLPYEQYF
TGTGCCAGCAGAACTAGCGGGGGACTACCCTACGAGCAGTACTTC
>NA|TRBJ1-1|TRBV5-6|NA
CASSVLRGNTEAFF
TGTGCCAGCAGCGTCCTTCGTGGCAACACTGAAGCTTTCTTT
>NA|TRBJ2-5|TRBV6-5|TRBD2
CASGRGRQTQYF
TGTGCCAGCGGGAGGGGCAGACAGACCCAGTACTTC
>NA|TRBJ1-2|TRBV5-4|TRBD1
CASSKGTVNYYGYTF
TGTGCCAGCAGCAAAGGGACAGTTAATTACTATGGCTACACCTTC
>few|TRBJ1-6|TRBV6-4|NA
CASRKDAGWAPLHF
TGTGCCAGCAGGAAGGACGCGGGCTGGGCACCCCTCCACTTT
>NA|TRBJ1-2|TRBV11-2|NA
CASSSIRGYYGYTF
TGTGCCAGCAGCTCGATAAGGGGATACTATGGCTACACCTTC
>NA|TRBJ2-7|TRBV28|TRBD2
CASTPGGESSYEQYF
TGTGCCAGCACCCCCGGGGGGGAAAGCTCCTACGAGCAGTACTTC
>NA|TRBJ1-1|TRBV10-2|NA
CASSDRLMNTEAFF
TGCGCCAGCAGTGACAGGCTCATGAACACTGAAGCTTTCTTT
>NA|TRBJ1-4|TRBV28|TRBD1
CASSSPGTDDYNEKLFF
TGTGCCAGCAGTTCCCCAGGGACAGACGATTATAATGAAAAACTGTTTTTT
>NA|TRBJ2-1|TRBV15|NA
CATPLGNEQFF
TGTGCCACCCCTTTAGGCAATGAGCAGTTCTTC
>NA|TRBJ1-6|TRBV2|TRBD1
CASSANKGQSSSPLHF
TGTGCCAGCAGTGCGAACAAGGGACAGTCTTCTTCACCCCTCCACTTT